One T cell receptor beta chain is described in this entry. Its antigen is currently unknown. This specimen includes other DNA sequences encoding the same CDR3. The sample belongs to a study of cytomegalovirus exposure and HLA in healthy donors. With 60 Vbeta and 13 Jbeta primers, the PCR was carried out. In the source study's methods: Later reanalysis found approximately 80 million unique TCR beta chains, roughly 9.9 million of them shared. Profiling relied on immunoSEQ multiplex PCR, and the TCRdb table lists in-frame clones only, not all of them. That table is the source of V, J and clone size, and D and trimming were worked out from the DNA. Among fewer than 150,000 clones, 75% to 80% were seen once, and the ten largest hold 5% to 7.5%. This CDR3 has 15 residues. Trimming shortened V by 0 bases and J by 1 base, and 10 bases separated the two germline ends. From germline, CDR1 is SGHRS and CDR2 YFSETQ.

Study-level findings and limits: In a later analysis, specific HLA alleles were associated with 16,000 or so TCR beta sequences at a 0.05 false discovery rate. A later analysis, which compared TCR beta chains of equal frequency, found the HLA-associated ones more clonally expanded.

This TCR derives from a woman in her thirties or forties in good health and CMV-seropositive. V usage is TRBV5-1 and J usage is TRBJ2-5; D perhaps matches TRBD1 (6 bases). The sample taken for sequencing was PBMCs. The DNA of the CDR3 is TGCGCCAGCAGCTTGGCCGGGACAAGCCAAGAGACCCAGTACTTC. Protein product: CASSLAGTSQETQYF.